These 22 T cell receptor beta chains came from one sample sequenced in a study of blood T cell repertoires in COVID-19. TCRdb's copy holds only in-frame clones and misses some; the assay was immunoSEQ multiplex PCR. This sample has under 70,000 clones, with over 75% found just once. The sample comprised peripheral blood. These receptors were taken from a man aged 55-75 years with acute or convalescent COVID-19.

The chain joins TRBV5-3 to TRBJ2-7; a weak D match, TRBD1 (5 bases). TRBV5-3 is treated as an ORF (open reading frame) with a function not yet certain. The CDR3 is 19 residues long. Trimming took 6 bases from V and 2 from J, leaving 30 bases between them. CDR3 sequence: CARTSPFQCTGNGPYEQYF. The DNA of the CDR3 is TGTGCCAGAACCTCCCCTTTTCAATGTACAGGAAATGGACCCTACGAGCAGTACTTC.

The rearrangement uses TRBV24-1 and TRBJ2-5, with TRBD2 matching over 8 bases. The J segment lost 1 base and the V segment lost 5 bases, leaving 5 bases of the junction unmatched. Germline V gene lookup returns CDR1 KGHDR and CDR2 SFDVKD. The length of the CDR3 is 15 residues. This chain's CDR3 is CATSVLGGGQETQYF. The CDR3 DNA follows: TGTGCCACCAGTGTTCTCGGGGGGGGCCAAGAGACCCAGTACTTC.

The chain joins TRBV19 to TRBJ1-2; 7 nucleotides match TRBD1. The CDR3 loop spans 13 amino acids. J was trimmed by 7 bases and V by 7 bases; bases with no gene match: 9. Germline-derived CDR1 and CDR2 are LNHDA and SQIVND (reference sequence). Here the CDR3 DNA reads TGTGCCAGTAAGGGACAGTACAGTATTGGCTACACCTTC. This sequence encodes CASKGQYSIGYTF.

This clone showed up just once. The chain is built from TRBV28 and TRBJ2-7; 10 positions match TRBD1. In germline, CDR1 is MDHEN, CDR2 SYDVKM. The CDR3 covers 15 residues. V trimming: 3 bases; J trimming: 6 bases; junction bases outside the gene matches: 8. The CDR3 loop reads CASSFQGQGSLEQYF. The CDR3 nucleotides read TGTGCCAGCAGTTTCCAGGGACAGGGGTCCCTCGAGCAGTACTTC.

V usage is TRBV27 and J usage is TRBJ1-2; 8 nucleotides line up with TRBD1. The J segment lost 8 bases and the V segment lost 5 bases, leaving 10 bases of the junction unmatched. This CDR3 is 14 amino acids long. Germline loops: CDR1 MNHEY, CDR2 SMNVEV (reference sequence). In nucleotides, the CDR3 is TGTGCCAGCAGTCCAAGGGACAGGACGGGGGGCTACACCTTC. Amino acid sequence: CASSPRDRTGGYTF.

The J gene is TRBJ2-1, the V gene TRBV3-1 (or the pseudogene TRBV3-2), with a tentative D call TRBD2 (6 bases). Germline V gene data show CDR1 as LGHDT and CDR2 as YNNKEL (reference sequence). V was pared by 1 base and J by 2 bases, with 6 bases between. The CDR3 is made up of 14 amino acids. CDR3 amino acids: CASSQGGAYNEQFF. CDR3 coding DNA: TGTGCCAGCAGCCAAGGGGGGGCCTACAATGAGCAGTTCTTC.

This clone was observed at least ten times. J is TRBJ2-2 and V is TRBV27; D not certain. The germline V and J ends were trimmed by 6 bases and 4 bases, with 6 bases remaining between them. Per germline, CDR1 MNHEY and CDR2 SMNVEV (reference sequence). The CDR3 runs 12 residues. The CDR3 spells CASRPGTGELFF. CDR3 DNA sequence: TGTGCCAGCAGACCAGGCACCGGGGAGCTGTTTTTT.

The chain links TRBV18 to TRBJ2-1, with 11 bases fitting TRBD2. CDR3 length equals 17 residues. CDR1 and CDR2 from the germline V gene are KGHSH and LQKENI. V shed 3 bases, J shed 6 bases, and the junction held 10 bases outside the gene matches. In nucleotides, the CDR3 is TGTGCCAGCTCACCTAGCCTAGCGGGAGGACAGGGCAATGAGCAGTTCTTC. Protein sequence: CASSPSLAGGQGNEQFF.

This sequence joins TRBV19 and TRBJ2-7, with D perhaps TRBD2 (5 bases). V lost 2 bases and J lost 4, with 9 bases in between. CDR3 length: 13 residues. Per the germline V gene, CDR1 is LNHDA and CDR2 is SQIVND (reference sequence). CDR3 sequence reads: CASSISTGYEQYF. The CDR3 coding sequence is TGTGCCAGTAGTATATCGACGGGATACGAGCAGTACTTC.

The chain couples TRBV2 to TRBJ2-5; tentative D call: TRBD2 (5 bases). The germline V gene has CDR1 SNHLY and CDR2 FYNNEI. V was pared by 4 bases and J by 4 bases, with 10 bases between. This CDR3 region has 13 residues. The CDR3 DNA is TGTGCCAGCAGTGGGCAAGGGAGAGAGACCCAGTACTTC. This codes for CASSGQGRETQYF.

The rearrangement uses TRBV12-5 and TRBJ2-3; 11 nucleotides agree with TRBD2. J gave up 8 bases and V 5 bases, and 21 bases lay outside the gene matches. Per the germline V gene, CDR1 is LGHNT and CDR2 is FRNRAP. The CDR3 has 19 amino acids. The DNA of the CDR3 is TGTGCTAGTGGTCACATAGCGGGAGGGCAATTTAGGCCGCGGGGTACGCAGTATTTT. Its translation is CASGHIAGGQFRPRGTQYF.

The chain recombines TRBV6-2 or TRBV6-3 with TRBJ2-2, with TRBD1 as a possible D gene (6 bases). The CDR3 runs to 18 residues. From germline, CDR1 is MNHEY and CDR2 SVGEGT. The V gene lost 2 bases and the J gene lost 2 bases, with 18 bases spanning the gap. This chain's CDR3 is CASSYVRTESYNTGELFF. CDR3 bases: TGTGCCAGCAGTTACGTACGGACAGAGTCTTACAACACCGGGGAGCTGTTTTTT.

V gene TRBV30 combines with J gene TRBJ2-5; 8 nucleotides align to TRBD1. V lost 4 bases, J lost 4 bases, and 8 bases stayed unmatched. CDR3 size: 14 residues. The germline V gene has CDR1 GTSNPN and CDR2 SVGIG (reference sequence). This chain's CDR3 is CAWNRGTGGETQYF. In nucleotides, the CDR3 is TGTGCCTGGAATCGCGGGACAGGCGGAGAGACCCAGTACTTC.

The chain carries TRBV9 and TRBJ2-1, with 7 positions matching TRBD2. CDR1 and CDR2 (germline): SGDLS, YYNGEE. There are 15 residues in the CDR3. V lost 0 bases and J lost 3; bases outside the gene matches: 3. The chain's CDR3 is CASSVVPSGYNEQFF. In nucleotides, the CDR3 is TGTGCCAGCAGCGTAGTGCCTAGCGGCTACAATGAGCAGTTCTTC.

CDR3 residues: CASSWGGNEQFF. The CDR3 DNA reads TGTGCCAGCAGCTGGGGGGGAAATGAGCAGTTCTTC. The genes are TRBV12-3 or TRBV12-4 and TRBJ2-1; 7 positions match TRBD2. The J segment lost 7 bases and the V segment lost 6 bases, leaving 3 bases of the junction unmatched. CDR3 length equals 12 residues.

The chain combines TRBV2 with TRBJ1-1; D possibly corresponds to TRBD1 (6 bases). Germline V lookup: CDR1 SNHLY, CDR2 FYNNEI. The ends were cut back, 7 bases at V and 1 base at J, with 13 bases in the middle. This CDR3 region has 14 residues. DNA for the CDR3: TGTGCCAGCACCTGGGGGGGCGCGAACACTGAAGCTTTCTTT. It translates to CASTWGGANTEAFF.

The gene calls are TRBV10-3 and TRBJ1-2; D gene uncertain. Between the trimmed V and J ends, which lost 0 bases and 2 bases, there was a span of 7 bases. CDR3 length: 14 amino acids. The germline V gene encodes CDR1 ENHRY and CDR2 SYGVKD. Written as DNA, the CDR3 is TGTGCCATCAGTGAGTCAGAGGGCAACTATGGCTACACCTTC. Amino acid sequence: CAISESEGNYGYTF.

The genes are TRBV28 and TRBJ1-4; D remains ambiguous. The CDR3 extends over 11 amino acids. Per the germline V gene, CDR1 is MDHEN and CDR2 is SYDVKM. V lost 3 bases to trimming and J lost 14 bases, with 10 bases between them. CDR3 nucleotide sequence: TGTGCCAGCAGTTTCCGGGATGGGCTGTTTTTT. Translation gives CASSFRDGLFF.

This rearrangement joins TRBV6-6 to TRBJ2-7; tentatively, D is TRBD1 (6 bases). The germline CDR1 and CDR2 sequences are MNHNY and SVGAGI (reference sequence). The CDR3 is made up of 12 amino acids. V lost 8 bases to trimming and J lost 6 bases, with 14 bases between them. CDR3 sequence (DNA): TGTGCCAGCTCCATGGCAGGGGTCGAGCAGTACTTC. Translating gives CASSMAGVEQYF.

The chain is built from TRBV7-2 and TRBJ2-1; D remains unclear. Trimming stripped 1 base from V and 3 bases from J, with 7 bases between. This CDR3 contains 14 residues. Germline-derived CDR1 and CDR2 are SGHTA and FQGNSA. The CDR3 sequence is CASSLELNYNEQFF. The CDR3, as DNA: TGTGCCAGCAGCTTAGAACTGAACTACAATGAGCAGTTCTTC.

This clone was seen a handful of times. The chain joins TRBV30 to TRBJ2-3; 9 bases match TRBD2. V dropped 7 bases and J dropped 6; count of bases not matched to a gene: 8. This CDR3 spans 13 amino acids. CDR1 is GTSNPN, CDR2 SVGIG, per germline (reference sequence). CDR3 residues: CASTSGWVDTQYF. Written as DNA, the CDR3 is TGTGCCTCGACTAGCGGATGGGTTGATACGCAGTATTTT.

This chain connects TRBV2 to TRBJ1-1; D remains ambiguous. The CDR3 has 13 residues. Deletions cut 5 bases from V and 1 base from J, with 8 bases between. Germline values: CDR1 SNHLY, CDR2 FYNNEI. The CDR3 bases are TGTGCCAGCAGTCCGATGAGGAACACTGAAGCTTTCTTT. Translated, it gives CASSPMRNTEAFF.